The present T cell receptor (beta chain) was sequenced within a study of T cell responses to AZD1222 COVID-19 vaccine. General study points: In a largely white British group with more females than males, clonal diversity was possibly underestimated. Just six people given AZD1222 tested seropositive at baseline.

With V trimmed by 7 bases and J by 0 bases, 2 bases remained unmatched. The CDR3 has 14 residues. CDR1 is MNHEY and CDR2 is SMNVEV in the germline V gene (reference sequence). Worth noting for this clone: Its antigen is unidentified.

Using immunoSEQ multiplex PCR, the repertoire was profiled, and TCRdb retains in-frame clones only, with some absent. Of some 180,000 clones in the sample, 80% to 95% were seen once. This sequence joins TRBV27 and TRBJ2-4; 8 nucleotides match TRBD1. The receptor comes from an adult in good health. Sequenced here: peripheral blood, sampled on day 0 of AZD1222 vaccination. The CDR3 coding sequence is TGTGCCAGCAAGGACAGGGCAGCCAAAAACATTCAGTACTTC. Amino acids: CASKDRAAKNIQYF.